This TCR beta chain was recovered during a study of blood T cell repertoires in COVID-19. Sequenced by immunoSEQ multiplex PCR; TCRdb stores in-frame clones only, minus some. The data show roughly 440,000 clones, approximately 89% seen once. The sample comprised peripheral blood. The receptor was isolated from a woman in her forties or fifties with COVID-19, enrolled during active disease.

The CDR3, as DNA: TGTGCCAGCAGGTCACAGGGGGTCTATGGCTACACCTTC. It is translated as CASRSQGVYGYTF. This sequence joins TRBV12-3 or TRBV12-4 and TRBJ1-2; 8 nucleotides match TRBD1. Trimming removed 6 bases from V and 4 bases from J; junction bases left unmatched: 4. The CDR3 covers 13 residues.